Below, 13 T cell receptor beta chains from the same sample are listed, as sequenced in a study of blood T cell repertoires in COVID-19. Measured with immunoSEQ multiplex PCR; TCRdb has only the in-frame clones, and not every one. The sample gives about 260,000 clones, 85% of which show up once; roughly 13% is in the top ten. Source material: peripheral blood. The source of these receptors is a human donor in a cohort sampled during active COVID-19.

The J gene is TRBJ2-5, the V gene TRBV18; D might be TRBD2 (6 bases). Germline V gene sequence: CDR1 KGHSH, CDR2 LQKENI. V gave up 2 bases and J gave up 2 bases, with 12 bases separating them. The CDR3 spans 15 residues. The CDR3 DNA reads TGTGCCAGCTCACCAGCGGGAACGAGACAAGAGACCCAGTACTTC. Translating gives CASSPAGTRQETQYF. The full variable domain, rest sourced from reference TRBV18 and TRBJ2-5, is NAGVMQNPRHLVRRRGQEARLRCSPMKGHSHVYWYRQLPEEGLKFMVYLQKENIIDESGMPKERFSAEFPKEGPSILRIQQVVRGDSAAYFCASSPAGTRQETQYFGPGTRLLVL.

The genes are TRBV30 and TRBJ1-6; perhaps TRBD1 as D (5 bases). This CDR3 has 16 amino acids. V was trimmed by 2 bases and J by 0 bases, leaving 11 bases between them. Per the germline V gene, CDR1 is GTSNPN and CDR2 is SVGIG (reference sequence). For the CDR3, the DNA is TGTGCCTGGAGTTGGACAAGGAGCTCCTATAATTCACCCCTCCACTTT. Protein product: CAWSWTRSSYNSPLHF.

The chain has TRBV5-1 and TRBJ2-2; a weak D match, TRBD2 (5 bases). This CDR3 has 16 residues. Germline CDR1 is SGHRS and CDR2 is YFSETQ. V was shortened by 0 bases and J by 2 bases, with 11 bases between the two germline ends. In DNA, the CDR3 is TGCGCCAGCAGCTTGGTTGGCGGACTTAACACCGGGGAGCTGTTTTTT. Protein: CASSLVGGLNTGELFF.

This rearrangement joins TRBV29-1 to TRBJ1-2, with 7 bases lining up with TRBD1. Germline lookup yields CDR1 SQVTM and CDR2 ANQGSEA. The length of the CDR3 is 13 residues. Trimming at V came to 7 bases and at J to 8 bases, leaving 13 bases not matched to a gene. The CDR3 DNA sequence: TGCAGCGCACAGGGGAATGAAGTGTACGGCTACACCTTC. Translation gives CSAQGNEVYGYTF.

This chain links TRBV6-5 with TRBJ1-5; 7 nucleotides line up with TRBD1. V lost 4 bases to trimming and J lost 5 bases; unmatched junction nucleotides: 8. CDR1 MNHEY and CDR2 SVGAGI come from the germline V gene. The CDR3 runs to 15 residues. The CDR3 DNA reads TGTGCCAGCAGTTCTGGGACAGCTGGGTATCAGCCCCAGCATTTT. Translated: CASSSGTAGYQPQHF.

The chain couples TRBV2 to TRBJ2-1; no clear D gene. This CDR3 spans 11 amino acids. The V end was cut by 1 base, the J end by 15 bases, with 10 bases between. Germline CDR1 SNHLY, CDR2 FYNNEI. The CDR3 is CASSEVTSRFF. The CDR3 coding sequence is TGTGCCAGCAGTGAAGTGACAAGTCGGTTCTTC.

The chain carries TRBV11-2 and TRBJ2-1; 7 bases match TRBD2. The trim removed 0 bases at V and 5 bases at J, leaving 16 bases unmatched. The CDR3 contains 19 residues. Germline V gene data show CDR1 as SGHAT and CDR2 as FQNNGV. DNA for the CDR3: TGTGCCAGCAGCTTAGATGGGATTCTAAGTCCTAGCGGACACAATGAGCAGTTCTTC. Translating gives CASSLDGILSPSGHNEQFF.

For the CDR3, the DNA is TGTGCCAGCACTCCCATGGTGGGGCTGGACAATGAGCAGTTCTTC. This sequence encodes CASTPMVGLDNEQFF. The J gene is TRBJ2-1, the V gene TRBV6-5; possibly TRBD1 for D (5 bases). Looked up from germline, CDR1 is MNHEY and CDR2 is SVGAGI. Trimming took 7 bases from V and 5 from J, leaving 18 bases between them. CDR3 length: 15 residues.

In this sample, this clone turned up once. This chain links TRBV15 with TRBJ2-6; D is perhaps TRBD2 (6 bases). CDR1 is LNHNV and CDR2 is YYDKDF in the germline V gene (reference sequence). The V end lost 5 bases, the J end lost 9 bases, and 20 bases lay between the germline ends. This CDR3 contains 16 residues. Here the CDR3 DNA reads TGTGCCACCAGCCCCGGGGGAACGCTCTGGGGCAACGTCCTGACTTTC. Amino acid sequence: CATSPGGTLWGNVLTF.

The chain links TRBV18 to TRBJ1-1, with TRBD1 matching over 7 bases. J lost 3 bases, V lost 3 bases, and 4 bases had no gene match. Per germline, CDR1 KGHSH and CDR2 LQKENI. This CDR3 region has 14 residues. The CDR3 spells CASSPDRPYTEAFF. The CDR3 DNA is TGTGCCAGCTCACCGGACAGGCCGTACACTGAAGCTTTCTTT.

The rearrangement uses TRBV5-1 and TRBJ2-1; 9 bases agree with TRBD1. This CDR3 region has 15 residues. Germline values: CDR1 SGHRS, CDR2 YFSETQ. Losses at the gene ends were 2 bases for V and 6 bases for J; bases not matched to a gene: 6. The DNA of the CDR3 is TGCGCCAGCAGCTTCGGACAGGGGAATGGCAATGAGCAGTTCTTC. Translation: CASSFGQGNGNEQFF. The full variable domain, with the rest looked up from reference TRBV5-1 and TRBJ2-1, is KAGVTQTPRYLIKTRGQQVTLSCSPISGHRSVSWYQQTPGQGLQFLFEYFSETQRNKGNFPGRFSGRQFSNSRSEMNVSTLELGDSALYLCASSFGQGNGNEQFFGPGTRLTVL.

The V and J genes are TRBV28 and TRBJ2-7, with TRBD1 matching over 11 bases. There are 15 residues in the CDR3. The germline V gene encodes CDR1 MDHEN and CDR2 SYDVKM. The V gene end was trimmed by 7 bases and the J gene end by 3 bases; junction bases not matched to a gene: 8. The CDR3 DNA is TGTGCCAGCACTCGGGGGGGGACAGGGGGCTACGAGCAGTACTTC. Encoded protein: CASTRGGTGGYEQYF.

This clone was counted a single time. The chain has TRBV9 and TRBJ2-3, with D perhaps TRBD2 (6 bases). V lost 4 bases and J 4 bases, leaving 22 bases between the germline ends. Per the germline V gene, CDR1 is SGDLS and CDR2 is YYNGEE. The CDR3 loop spans 17 amino acids. The CDR3 sequence: CASSPPRFGGIADTQYF. The CDR3 DNA follows: TGTGCCAGCAGCCCCCCCAGATTTGGCGGGATCGCAGATACGCAGTATTTT.